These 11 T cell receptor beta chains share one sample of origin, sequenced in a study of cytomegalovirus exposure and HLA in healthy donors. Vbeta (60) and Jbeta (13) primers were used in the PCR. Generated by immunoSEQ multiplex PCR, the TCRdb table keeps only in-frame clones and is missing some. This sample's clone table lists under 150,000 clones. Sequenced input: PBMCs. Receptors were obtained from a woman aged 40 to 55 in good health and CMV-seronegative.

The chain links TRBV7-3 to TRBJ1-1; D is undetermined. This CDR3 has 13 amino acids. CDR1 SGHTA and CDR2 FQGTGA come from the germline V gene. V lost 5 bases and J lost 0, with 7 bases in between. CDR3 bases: TGTGCCAGCAGCGTGGCAGTGAACACTGAAGCTTTCTTT. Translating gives CASSVAVNTEAFF.

The CDR3 sequence is CASLDKRGGLREQYV. In DNA form, the CDR3 reads TGTGCCAGCTTGGATAAGCGGGGGGGCCTCCGCGAGCAGTACGTC. The chain couples TRBV6-5 to TRBJ2-7; the match to TRBD2 covers 10 bases. Trimming removed 8 bases from V and 6 bases from J; junction bases left unmatched: 13. Germline CDR1 and CDR2: MNHEY and SVGAGI. CDR3 length: 15 residues.

The DNA of the CDR3 is TGTGCCAGCTCCGGCGGGACAGGGGACTACGAGCAGTACTTC. Its translation is CASSGGTGDYEQYF. V gene TRBV18 combines with J gene TRBJ2-7; the match to TRBD1 covers 10 bases. Germline V gives CDR1 KGHSH, CDR2 LQKENI. V gave up 6 bases and J gave up 3 bases; unmatched junction bases: 5. This CDR3 has 14 residues.

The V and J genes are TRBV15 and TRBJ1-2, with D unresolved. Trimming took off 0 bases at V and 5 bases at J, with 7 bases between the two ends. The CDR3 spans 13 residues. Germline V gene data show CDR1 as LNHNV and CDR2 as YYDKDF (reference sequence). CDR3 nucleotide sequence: TGTGCCACCAGCAGAGATACGGGGTATGGCTACACCTTC. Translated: CATSRDTGYGYTF. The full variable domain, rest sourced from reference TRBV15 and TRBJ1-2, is DAMVIQNPRYQVTQFGKPVTLSCSQTLNHNVMYWYQQKSSQAPKLLFHYYDKDFNNEADTPDNFQSRRPNTSFCFLDIRSPGLGDTAMYLCATSRDTGYGYTFGSGTRLTVV.

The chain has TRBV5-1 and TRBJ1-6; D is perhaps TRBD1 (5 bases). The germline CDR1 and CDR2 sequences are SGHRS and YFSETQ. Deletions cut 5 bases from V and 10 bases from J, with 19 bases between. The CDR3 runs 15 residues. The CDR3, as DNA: TGCGCCAGCAGTTCCGAGGGGAGGGCGGAATCACCCCTCCACTTT. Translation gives CASSSEGRAESPLHF.

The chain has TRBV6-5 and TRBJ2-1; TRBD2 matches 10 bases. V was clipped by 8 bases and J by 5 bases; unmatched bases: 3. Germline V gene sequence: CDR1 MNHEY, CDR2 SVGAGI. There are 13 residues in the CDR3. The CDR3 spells CASLAGGHNEQFF. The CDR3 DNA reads TGTGCCAGCTTAGCGGGGGGCCACAATGAGCAGTTCTTC.

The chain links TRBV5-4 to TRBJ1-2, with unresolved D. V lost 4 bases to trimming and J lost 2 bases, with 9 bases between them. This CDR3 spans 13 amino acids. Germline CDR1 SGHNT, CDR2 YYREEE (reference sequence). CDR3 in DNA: TGTGCCAGCAGCGATGACGGGAACTATGGCTACACCTTC. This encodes CASSDDGNYGYTF.

CDR3 amino acids: CASSPTADTQYF. The CDR3 coding sequence is TGTGCCAGCAGCCCCACGGCAGATACGCAGTATTTT. The chain links TRBV7-2 to TRBJ2-3, with unresolved D. Germline V lookup: CDR1 SGHTA, CDR2 FQGNSA. The CDR3 is made up of 12 amino acids. V was pared by 5 bases and J by 4 bases, with 7 bases between.

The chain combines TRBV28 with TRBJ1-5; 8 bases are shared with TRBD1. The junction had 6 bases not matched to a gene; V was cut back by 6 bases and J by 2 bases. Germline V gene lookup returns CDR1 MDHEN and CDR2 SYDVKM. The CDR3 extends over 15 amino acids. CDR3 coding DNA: TGTGCCAGCAGACGCGGGACAGGCGGCAATCAGCCCCAGCATTTT. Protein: CASRRGTGGNQPQHF.

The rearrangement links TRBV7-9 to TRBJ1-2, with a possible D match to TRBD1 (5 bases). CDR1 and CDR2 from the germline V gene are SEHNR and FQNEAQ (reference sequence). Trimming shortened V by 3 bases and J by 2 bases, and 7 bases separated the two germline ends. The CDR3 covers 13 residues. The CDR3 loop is CASSFGGNYGYTF. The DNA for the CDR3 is TGTGCCAGCAGCTTCGGGGGAAACTATGGCTACACCTTC.

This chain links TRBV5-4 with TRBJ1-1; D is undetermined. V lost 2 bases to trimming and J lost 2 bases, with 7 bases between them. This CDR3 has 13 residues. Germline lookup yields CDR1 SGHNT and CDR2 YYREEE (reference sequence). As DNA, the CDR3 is TGTGCCAGCAGCTTTCCAAGCAACACTGAAGCTTTCTTT. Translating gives CASSFPSNTEAFF.